The clone carrying this TCR beta chain was seen many times. These data belong to a study of blood T cells in healthy people across ages. The germline CDR1 and CDR2 sequences are KGHSH and LQKENI. V was pared by 6 bases and J by 0 bases, with 15 bases between. This CDR3 is 15 amino acids long. Primers used in a second PCR of roughly 6 to 11 cycles were a sample-barcoded 5' primer and a J-beta primer mix. TCRdb passed the 5' RACE reads through MiXCR, listing each CDR3 protein once. The table includes about 1,500,000 distinct CDR3 sequences, roughly 28% detected once. The clonotype was recovered from a woman in her thirties in good health. The rearrangement joins TRBV18 to TRBJ2-7, with D unresolved. The sequenced sample was blood. The CDR3 loop is CASSPGIRSSYEQYF. The DNA of the CDR3 is TGTGCCAGCTCCCCGGGTATCAGGAGCTCCTACGAGCAGTACTTC. Using reference TRBV18 and TRBJ2-7 for the parts outside the CDR3, the full variable domain is NAGVMQNPRHLVRRRGQEARLRCSPMKGHSHVYWYRQLPEEGLKFMVYLQKENIIDESGMPKERFSAEFPKEGPSILRIQQVVRGDSAAYFCASSPGIRSSYEQYFGPGTRLTVT.